These 25 T cell receptor beta chains came from one sample sequenced in a study of T cell repertoires in cytomegalovirus infection. From the reads, TCRdb called clonotypes with MiXCR, one entry per CDR3 protein. The sample records hundreds of thousands of distinct CDR3 sequences, roughly 15% being singletons. The source material was PBMCs. The source of these receptors is a human donor in good health (CMV status not recorded). Some clones in this sample may be carry-over from other donors' samples.

At least ten counts were recorded for this clonotype. This sequence joins TRBV6-2 or TRBV6-3 and TRBJ2-1, with D possibly matching TRBD2 (6 bases). The CDR3 extends over 17 amino acids. Germline-derived CDR1 and CDR2 are MNHEY and SVGEGT. V was trimmed by 2 bases and J by 0 bases, leaving 14 bases between them. DNA of the CDR3: TGTGCCAGCAGTTACGAAGGCGGGAAAAACTCCTACAATGAGCAGTTCTTC. Translated: CASSYEGGKNSYNEQFF.

This chain links TRBV6-2 or TRBV6-3 with TRBJ1-5; D perhaps matches TRBD1 (5 bases). The CDR3 totals 14 residues. V dropped 6 bases and J dropped 3 bases, with 12 bases sitting between them. Germline CDR1 MNHEY, CDR2 SVGEGT. In nucleotides, the CDR3 is TGTGCCAGCAGACCGGGGGAGCCCAATCAGCCCCAGCATTTT. Translating gives CASRPGEPNQPQHF.

This clonotype showed up many times. This rearrangement joins TRBV7-2 to TRBJ1-2; 12 bases agree with TRBD1. V shed 5 bases, J shed 4 bases, and the junction held 8 bases outside the gene matches. The CDR3 extends over 16 amino acids. Germline V gene data show CDR1 as SGHTA and CDR2 as FQGNSA. The CDR3 is CASSPGGTGGTYGYTF. CDR3 coding DNA: TGTGCCAGCAGCCCAGGCGGGACAGGGGGCACCTATGGCTACACCTTC.

The CDR3 DNA is TGTGCCAGCAGCCAAGCTTTCCAGGGCTCACCCCTCCACTTT. Its translation: CASSQAFQGSPLHF. The chain carries TRBV3-1 and TRBJ1-6, with D possibly TRBD1 on 5 matching bases. Deletions cut 1 base from V and 10 bases from J, with 11 bases between. The germline CDR1 and CDR2 sequences are LGHDT and YNNKEL (reference sequence). The length of the CDR3 is 14 residues.

There are a few counts of this clonotype. The rearrangement joins TRBV5-8 to TRBJ1-2; D gene unclear. The V end lost 6 bases, the J end lost 14 bases, and 11 bases lay between the germline ends. The V gene's germline CDR1 is SGHTS and CDR2 YDEGEE. The CDR3 has 9 amino acids. In nucleotides, the CDR3 is TGTGCCAGCAAGACCGCGGGGACCTTC. Translating it yields CASKTAGTF.

This clonotype was seen a few times. The rearrangement uses TRBV5-5 and TRBJ2-6; a possible D gene is TRBD2 (6 bases). V lost 5 bases to trimming and J lost 0 bases, with 15 bases between them. Germline CDR1 SGHKS, CDR2 YYEKEE (reference sequence). The CDR3 sequence is 17 residues long. CDR3 bases: TGTGCCAGCAGGGCGGGACGGACTTTCTCTGGGGCCAACGTCCTGACTTTC. This codes for CASRAGRTFSGANVLTF.

A few counts support this clonotype. The chain uses TRBV5-1 and TRBJ1-2; 8 bases are shared with TRBD1. The J segment lost 6 bases and the V segment lost 4 bases, leaving 8 bases of the junction unmatched. The CDR3 totals 14 residues. Germline CDR1 and CDR2: SGHRS and YFSETQ. CDR3 sequence reads: CASSLGQGGHGYTF. CDR3 nucleotides: TGCGCCAGCAGCCTCGGACAGGGAGGCCATGGCTACACCTTC.

This clonotype was seen at least ten times. The rearrangement joins TRBV6-2 or TRBV6-3 to TRBJ2-7; 7 positions agree with TRBD1. The CDR3 runs to 14 residues. V gave up 6 bases and J gave up 5 bases; unmatched junction bases: 10. Germline CDR1 MNHEY, CDR2 SVGEGT. The CDR3 DNA reads TGTGCCAGCAGACAGAACATAGGGGGCGACGAGCAGTACTTC. This codes for CASRQNIGGDEQYF.

The chain is built from TRBV20-1 and TRBJ2-1, with a weak D call TRBD2 (6 bases). The ends were cut back, 2 bases at V and 5 bases at J, with 16 bases in the middle. This CDR3 is 15 amino acids long. Germline loops: CDR1 DFQATT, CDR2 SNEGSKA (reference sequence). The CDR3 protein is CSARSQEGPNNEQFF. The CDR3 region has the DNA TGCAGTGCTAGATCCCAGGAGGGACCTAACAATGAGCAGTTCTTC.

The chain employs TRBV19 and TRBJ1-5; no clear D. Germline V lookup: CDR1 LNHDA, CDR2 SQIVND (reference sequence). V shed 3 bases and J shed 2 bases, with 11 bases lying between them. The CDR3 is 15 amino acids. The DNA of the CDR3 is TGTGCCAGTAGTATTTCGCCGCTGGGCAATCAGCCCCAGCATTTT. Amino acid sequence: CASSISPLGNQPQHF.

This clonotype was counted many times. V is TRBV12-3 or TRBV12-4 and J is TRBJ2-3, with TRBD2 identical over 8 bases. The CDR3 is 14 amino acids. Unmatched junction bases numbered 0, after V lost 0 bases and J lost 4 bases. The CDR3 DNA is TGTGCCAGCAGTTTAGCACTAGCGGCAGATACGCAGTATTTT. Translated, it gives CASSLALAADTQYF.

This clonotype has more than one count but fewer than ten. The rearrangement joins TRBV5-4 to TRBJ2-5; a possible D gene is TRBD1 (6 bases). Trimming took 2 bases from V and 2 from J, leaving 13 bases between them. The CDR3 covers 15 residues. Germline loops: CDR1 SGHNT, CDR2 YYREEE (reference sequence). CDR3 region: CASSLTGSLQETQYF. The CDR3 region has the DNA TGTGCCAGCAGCTTAACAGGGAGCCTACAAGAGACCCAGTACTTC.

The V and J genes are TRBV20-1 and TRBJ1-5; 10 nucleotides match TRBD1. This CDR3 is built from 16 residues. The ends lost 4 bases at V and 5 bases at J; junction bases unmatched: 11. CDR1 is DFQATT and CDR2 is SNEGSKA in the germline V gene (reference sequence). The CDR3 reads CSAKIPGTGVDQPQHF. The CDR3, as DNA: TGCAGTGCTAAAATACCCGGGACAGGGGTCGATCAGCCCCAGCATTTT.

This clonotype was seen a single time. The chain couples TRBV18 to TRBJ1-1; maybe TRBD1 (6 bases). CDR3 length equals 13 residues. CDR1 KGHSH and CDR2 LQKENI come from the germline V gene. V was clipped by 0 bases and J by 7 bases, with 9 bases between them. The CDR3 DNA reads as TGTGCCAGCTCACCACCCCCAGGGGTTGAAGCTTTCTTT. It is translated as CASSPPPGVEAFF.

This clonotype has a handful of counts. The chain recombines TRBV24-1 with TRBJ2-3, with 7 bases identical to TRBD1. This CDR3 contains 11 residues. Per the germline V gene, CDR1 is KGHDR and CDR2 is SFDVKD. V was pared by 10 bases and J by 9 bases, with 6 bases of the junction left unmatched. The CDR3 sequence is CATSTGDTQYF. Here the CDR3 DNA reads TGTGCCACTTCAACAGGGGACACGCAGTATTTT.

V is TRBV18 and J is TRBJ2-7; D may match TRBD1 or TRBD2 (6 bases each). Trimming shortened V by 1 base and J by 5 bases, and 12 bases separated the two germline ends. CDR3 length equals 14 residues. Germline CDR1 and CDR2: KGHSH and LQKENI. The CDR3 nucleotides are TGTGCCAGCTCACCACTGAGGGGGGCCGACGAGCAGTACTTC. It yields the protein CASSPLRGADEQYF.

This sequence joins TRBV2 and TRBJ2-7; 7 positions match TRBD1. Looked up from germline, CDR1 is SNHLY and CDR2 is FYNNEI. V shed 9 bases, J shed 2 bases, and the junction held 7 bases outside the gene matches. This CDR3 is 13 amino acids long. The CDR3 sequence: CASKRTGTYEQYF. CDR3 sequence (DNA): TGTGCCAGTAAAAGGACAGGAACCTACGAGCAGTACTTC.

This clonotype was seen more than once but under ten times. The gene calls are TRBV2 and TRBJ1-1, with 8 nucleotides matching TRBD1. The CDR3 is 15 residues long. Germline values: CDR1 SNHLY, CDR2 FYNNEI. V was clipped by 2 bases and J by 1 base; unmatched bases: 3. CDR3 sequence (DNA): TGTGCCAGCAGTGAAATGGGACAGGAGAACACTGAAGCTTTCTTT. It yields the protein CASSEMGQENTEAFF. Together with reference TRBV2 and TRBJ1-1, the CDR3 gives the full variable domain: EPEVTQTPSHQVTQMGQEVILRCVPISNHLYFYWYRQILGQKVEFLVSFYNNEISEKSEIFDDQFSVERPDGSNFTLKIRSTKLEDSAMYFCASSEMGQENTEAFFGQGTRLTVV.

The chain carries TRBV20-1 and TRBJ1-2, with D unclear. CDR3 size: 15 residues. The V and J ends lost 0 bases and 6 bases respectively, with 17 bases between them. CDR1 is DFQATT and CDR2 is SNEGSKA in the germline V gene (reference sequence). DNA of the CDR3: TGCAGTGCTAGAGATGGTGCCTATGGAGCGGATGGCTACACCTTC. It translates to CSARDGAYGADGYTF.

V usage is TRBV4-1 and J usage is TRBJ2-6; the D is unclear. Germline CDR1 is MGHRA and CDR2 is YSYEKL. Trimming took off 1 base at V and 0 bases at J, with 4 bases between the two ends. The CDR3 extends over 15 amino acids. This CDR3 is CASSQGPSGANVLTF. The CDR3 DNA reads as TGCGCCAGCAGCCAAGGACCCTCTGGGGCCAACGTCCTGACTTTC.

This clonotype was observed many times. V usage is TRBV19 and J usage is TRBJ2-1; TRBD2 matches at 8 bases. The CDR3 is 15 amino acids. V lost 4 bases, J lost 7 bases, and 9 bases stayed unmatched. CDR1 and CDR2 from the germline V gene are LNHDA and SQIVND (reference sequence). As DNA, the CDR3 is TGTGCCAGTAGTAATCCGGGGGGGCATCGGAATGAGCAGTTCTTC. Translating it yields CASSNPGGHRNEQFF.

This clonotype was seen at least ten times. The chain carries TRBV7-9 and TRBJ1-1; D is undetermined. V was trimmed by 3 bases and J by 2 bases, leaving 7 bases between them. The CDR3 contains 13 residues. The germline V gene encodes CDR1 SEHNR and CDR2 FQNEAQ (reference sequence). Written as DNA, the CDR3 is TGTGCCAGCAGCTTTACAGACAACACTGAAGCTTTCTTT. This sequence encodes CASSFTDNTEAFF.

The J gene is TRBJ1-4, the V gene TRBV29-1, with a weak D call TRBD1 (6 bases). The CDR3 runs 17 residues. V was shortened by 0 bases and J by 3 bases, with 17 bases between the two germline ends. In germline, CDR1 is SQVTM, CDR2 ANQGSEA. The DNA for the CDR3 is TGCAGCGTTGAAGATCCCTCGGACCCAGGGGCTAATGAAAAACTGTTTTTT. This sequence encodes CSVEDPSDPGANEKLFF. Full variable domain (remainder filled in from reference TRBV29-1 and TRBJ1-4): SAVISQKPSRDICQRGTSLTIQCQVDSQVTMMFWYRQQPGQSLTLIATANQGSEATYESGFVIDKFPISRPNLTFSTLTVSNMSPEDSSIYLCSVEDPSDPGANEKLFFGSGTQLSVL.

This chain joins TRBV14 and TRBJ2-7; TRBD1 aligns across 8 bases. After removal of 5 bases from V and 2 bases from J, the junction contained 5 bases not matched to a gene. Germline lookup yields CDR1 SGHDN and CDR2 FVKESK. This CDR3 comprises 14 residues. The CDR3 loop reads CASSGQGATYEQYF. The CDR3 coding sequence is TGTGCCAGCAGCGGGCAGGGGGCGACCTACGAGCAGTACTTC. Together with reference TRBV14 and TRBJ2-7, the CDR3 gives the full variable domain: EAGVTQFPSHSVIEKGQTVTLRCDPISGHDNLYWYRRVMGKEIKFLLHFVKESKQDESGMPNNRFLAERTGGTYSTLKVQPAELEDSGVYFCASSGQGATYEQYFGPGTRLTVT.

This clonotype appeared many times. The chain joins TRBV6-1 to TRBJ2-1; tentatively, D is TRBD1 or TRBD2 (5 bases each). V was pared by 7 bases and J by 15 bases, with 19 bases between. This CDR3 has 12 residues. Germline CDR1 is MNHNS and CDR2 is SASEGT. CDR3 amino acids: CASTARPGRVFF. CDR3 nucleotides: TGTGCCAGCACCGCCAGACCAGGGCGGGTGTTCTTC.